Reported below is one T cell receptor beta chain. Antigen: not known. These data are taken from a study of lymphopenia after photon versus proton radiotherapy. General study results and limits: Post-nadir diversity loss with photons came from oligoclonal expansion, particularly CD8+ Temra cells.

The CDR3 sequence is 13 residues long. Trimming left V 6 bases short and J 1 base short, with 9 bases between. CDR1 and CDR2 (germline): MNHEY, SVGAGI. TCRdb's copy holds only in-frame clones and misses some; the assay was immunoSEQ multiplex PCR. This sample yields fewer than 35,000 clones, of which nearly 90% are seen a single time; around 7% belongs to the top ten. This TCR was recovered from a woman aged 70 to 79 with pancreatic cancer. Some clones in this sample may be carry-over from other donors' samples. This specimen was peripheral blood, taken from a patient treated with proton-based radiotherapy. This rearrangement joins TRBV6-5 to TRBJ1-2, with D unresolved. CDR3 sequence reads: CASRPTVNYGYTF. The CDR3 DNA reads as TGTGCCAGCAGACCTACAGTTAACTATGGCTACACCTTC.